A selection of T cell receptor beta chains follows, all from one sample in a study of response to subunit inactivated influenza vaccine. TCRdb ran MiXCR on the RT-PCR reads and lists one entry per CDR3 protein. The sample yields 700,000 to 800,000 distinct CDR3 sequences, roughly 20% seen once. Specimen: PBMCs from blood, collected around 5 days after vaccination. These receptors came from a man between 50 and 59 years old who received an inactivated influenza vaccine. Both conserved end residues are part of each CDR3. The D gene is left open where the match is weak. Not every row has a clone size; where given, it reads once, few, many or a size class.

DNA: TGTGCCACCTCAGGGGGGCTAGTAAGTACAGATACGCAGTATTTT
CDR3: CATSGGLVSTDTQYF
size: few
length: 15
D: .
V: TRBV11-1
J: TRBJ2-3

DNA: TGTGCCAGCAGCGCAGCGGGAGCGAGGGAGACCCAGTACTTC
CDR3: CASSAAGARETQYF
size: few
length: 14
D: TRBD2
V: TRBV7-2
J: TRBJ2-5

DNA: TGCGCCAGCAGCTCAGGGACAGGGATGGACGAGCAGTACTTC
CDR3: CASSSGTGMDEQYF
size: .
length: 14
D: TRBD1
V: TRBV5-1
J: TRBJ2-7

DNA: TGCGCCAGCAGAAAGTCTACAACTAATGAAAAACTGTTTTTT
CDR3: CASRKSTTNEKLFF
size: .
length: 14
D: .
V: TRBV5-1
J: TRBJ1-4

DNA: TGTGCCACGACTAGCGGGAGGGCCACCTACAATGAGCAGTTCTTC
CDR3: CATTSGRATYNEQFF
size: few
length: 15
D: TRBD2
V: TRBV7-9
J: TRBJ2-1

DNA: TGTGCCAGCAGTCAAACGGGGAATGGCTACACCTTC
CDR3: CASSQTGNGYTF
size: .
length: 12
D: .
V: TRBV3-1
J: TRBJ1-2

DNA: TGCGCCAGCAGCCCCTCTGGGGCCCTCTACAATGAGCAGTTCTTC
CDR3: CASSPSGALYNEQFF
size: few
length: 15
D: .
V: TRBV5-1
J: TRBJ2-1

DNA: TGCAGCGTTGGTGTCGGACAGGGCACAGATACGCAGTATTTT
CDR3: CSVGVGQGTDTQYF
size: many
length: 14
D: TRBD1
V: TRBV29-1
J: TRBJ2-3

DNA: TGCGCCAGCAGCTTGAGGGACAGGGGGACCGGGGAGCTGTTTTTT
CDR3: CASSLRDRGTGELFF
size: many
length: 15
D: TRBD1
V: TRBV5-1
J: TRBJ2-2

DNA: TGCAGTGCTACCACCCTCACTTGGGGCACAGATACGCAGTATTTT
CDR3: CSATTLTWGTDTQYF
size: many
length: 15
D: .
V: TRBV20-1
J: TRBJ2-3

DNA: TGCGCCAGCAGCTTGGGCCCTCGGGACAGGGACCCCCAGCATTTT
CDR3: CASSLGPRDRDPQHF
size: many
length: 15
D: TRBD1
V: TRBV5-1
J: TRBJ1-5

DNA: TGTGCCACCAGCAGAGATAACCGGGGAAGCACAGATACGCAGTATTTT
CDR3: CATSRDNRGSTDTQYF
size: .
length: 16
D: .
V: TRBV15
J: TRBJ2-3

DNA: TGTGCCAGCAGTTTGGGACAGGGCCGCCAAGAGACCCAGTACTTC
CDR3: CASSLGQGRQETQYF
size: many
length: 15
D: TRBD1
V: TRBV5-1
J: TRBJ2-5

DNA: TGTGCCAGCAGCCCCCTAGCGAACTCCTACAATGAGCAGTTCTTC
CDR3: CASSPLANSYNEQFF
size: few
length: 15
D: .
V: TRBV7-2
J: TRBJ2-1

DNA: TGCAGTGCTAGAGATATCGCTAGCGGGGGGGCCCACACCGGGGAGCTGTTTTTT
CDR3: CSARDIASGGAHTGELFF
size: .
length: 18
D: TRBD2
V: TRBV20-1
J: TRBJ2-2

DNA: TGTGCCAGCAGTTTAGACTTCACCGGGGAGCTGTTTTTT
CDR3: CASSLDFTGELFF
size: many
length: 13
D: .
V: TRBV12-3/TRBV12-4
J: TRBJ2-2

DNA: TGTGCCAGCAGTTACTCACCCAGCGGGGTCGGTCTTCAGCAGTTCTTC
CDR3: CASSYSPSGVGLQQFF
size: .
length: 16
D: TRBD2
V: TRBV6-5
J: TRBJ2-1

DNA: TGTGCCAGCAGTTTTGGGCAGGCCCATTCCAATGAGCAGTTCTTC
CDR3: CASSFGQAHSNEQFF
size: few
length: 15
D: .
V: TRBV12-3/TRBV12-4
J: TRBJ2-1

DNA: TGTGCCAGCAGCGTATGGACTAGCGGGAACAATGAGCAGTTCTTC
CDR3: CASSVWTSGNNEQFF
size: .
length: 15
D: TRBD2
V: TRBV9
J: TRBJ2-1

DNA: TGTGCCAGCAGCAACGGGACTAGCGTCTACAATGAGCAGTTCTTC
CDR3: CASSNGTSVYNEQFF
size: few
length: 15
D: TRBD2
V: TRBV7-2
J: TRBJ2-1

DNA: TGTGCCAGCAGCGTAGAAGGTCTAGCGGGTTACAATGAGCAGTTCTTC
CDR3: CASSVEGLAGYNEQFF
size: .
length: 16
D: TRBD2
V: TRBV9
J: TRBJ2-1

DNA: TGTGCCAGCAGCCGCGTATCGGGGTCGGTAACAGATACGCAGAATTTT
CDR3: CASSRVSGSVTDTQNF
size: .
length: 16
D: .
V: TRBV3-1
J: TRBJ2-3

DNA: TGCGCCAGCAGCGGTCAGCCAGGGGTCGATACGCAGTATTTT
CDR3: CASSGQPGVDTQYF
size: few
length: 14
D: .
V: TRBV5-1
J: TRBJ2-3

DNA: TGTGCCAGCAGCGTCTTCGGTGAAGAGACCCAGTACTTC
CDR3: CASSVFGEETQYF
size: .
length: 13
D: .
V: TRBV9
J: TRBJ2-5

DNA: TGTGCCAGCAGTTACTTGCTTAGCGGTACCTCCTACGAGCAGTACTTC
CDR3: CASSYLLSGTSYEQYF
size: few
length: 16
D: .
V: TRBV6-2/TRBV6-3
J: TRBJ2-7

DNA: TGTGCCAGCAGCGTGTCCACAGGGAGGTACGGAGAGCAGTACTTC
CDR3: CASSVSTGRYGEQYF
size: .
length: 15
D: .
V: TRBV9
J: TRBJ2-7

DNA: TGCAGCGTTCCCGGGACGGGGGGACACGAGCAGTACTTC
CDR3: CSVPGTGGHEQYF
size: few
length: 13
D: TRBD2
V: TRBV29-1
J: TRBJ2-7

DNA: TGTGCCAGCAGTCGGAGCCTTTTAGCGGGGGGGATCTCTGGGGCCAACGTCCTGACTTTC
CDR3: CASSRSLLAGGISGANVLTF
size: .
length: 20
D: TRBD2
V: TRBV12-3/TRBV12-4
J: TRBJ2-6

DNA: TGTGCCAGCAGTTTTAGGCGCGAGGGCGAGCAGTACTTC
CDR3: CASSFRREGEQYF
size: few
length: 13
D: .
V: TRBV28
J: TRBJ2-7

DNA: TGTGCCAGCAGTTTAGTAGGAACAGAGACCCAGTACTTC
CDR3: CASSLVGTETQYF
size: few
length: 13
D: .
V: TRBV12-3/TRBV12-4
J: TRBJ2-5

DNA: TGTGCCAGCAGCTATAAAATCTACGAGCAGTACTTC
CDR3: CASSYKIYEQYF
size: few
length: 12
D: .
V: TRBV12-3/TRBV12-4
J: TRBJ2-7

DNA: TGTGCCAGCAGCGTAGACGGCCAGCCTTATGGCTACACCTTC
CDR3: CASSVDGQPYGYTF
size: .
length: 14
D: .
V: TRBV9
J: TRBJ1-2

DNA: TGCAGTGCTAGAGATTTGGGCAGGGGCTATGGCTACACCTTC
CDR3: CSARDLGRGYGYTF
size: few
length: 14
D: .
V: TRBV20-1
J: TRBJ1-2

DNA: TGTGCCAGCTCACCTCTAGCGGGAGGGTCCTCCTACAATGAGCAGTTCTTC
CDR3: CASSPLAGGSSYNEQFF
size: few
length: 17
D: TRBD2
V: TRBV18
J: TRBJ2-1

DNA: TGTGCCAGCAGCCAACAAGGTAGGGTCGGGGACATTCAGTACTTC
CDR3: CASSQQGRVGDIQYF
size: few
length: 15
D: .
V: TRBV3-1
J: TRBJ2-4

DNA: TGTGCCAGCAGTTTAGGTTCGGACAATCAGCCCCAGCATTTT
CDR3: CASSLGSDNQPQHF
size: many
length: 14
D: .
V: TRBV12-3/TRBV12-4
J: TRBJ1-5

DNA: TGTGCCAGCAGTTTACCCCGGGGCGGAAGTGAGCAGTACTTC
CDR3: CASSLPRGGSEQYF
size: .
length: 14
D: .
V: TRBV12-3/TRBV12-4
J: TRBJ2-7

DNA: TGTGCCAGCAGCTTGGTCGGGGCCCCCTACAATGAGCAGTTCTTC
CDR3: CASSLVGAPYNEQFF
size: few
length: 15
D: .
V: TRBV7-9
J: TRBJ2-1

DNA: TGCAGTGCTAGAGAGGAAGCTAGAGGACAGATTAATTCACCCCTCCACTTT
CDR3: CSAREEARGQINSPLHF
size: few
length: 17
D: .
V: TRBV20-1
J: TRBJ1-6

DNA: TGCAGTGCTAGAGATCACAGACATCGGACCCAGTACTTC
CDR3: CSARDHRHRTQYF
size: .
length: 13
D: .
V: TRBV20-1
J: TRBJ2-5

DNA: TGCAGTGCTAGAGATTTCGGGGGGCCCAGCTCCTACGAGCAGTACTTC
CDR3: CSARDFGGPSSYEQYF
size: .
length: 16
D: .
V: TRBV20-1
J: TRBJ2-7

DNA: TGTGCCATCAGTGGGACACCCGACCAGACCCAGTACTTC
CDR3: CAISGTPDQTQYF
size: .
length: 13
D: .
V: TRBV10-3
J: TRBJ2-5

DNA: TGTGCCAGCAGTTACTCGGTAGCGGGAGGAATAAATGAGCAGTTCTTC
CDR3: CASSYSVAGGINEQFF
size: .
length: 16
D: TRBD2
V: TRBV6-2/TRBV6-3
J: TRBJ2-1

DNA: TGTGCCACCAGCAGATTGACAGGAGACTACGAGCAGTACTTC
CDR3: CATSRLTGDYEQYF
size: many
length: 14
D: .
V: TRBV15
J: TRBJ2-7

DNA: TGTGCCAGCAGCTCTGGACCGATCCTCTACAATGAGCAGCTCTTC
CDR3: CASSSGPILYNEQLF
size: few
length: 15
D: .
V: TRBV7-8
J: TRBJ2-1

DNA: TGTGCCAGCAGCCCCTACGCGGCTACTAACGGCCATCACCTGGGGGATACGCAGTATTTT
CDR3: CASSPYAATNGHHLGDTQYF
size: few
length: 20
D: .
V: TRBV9
J: TRBJ2-3